A selection of T cell receptor beta chains follows, all from one sample in a study of T cell responses to AZD1222 COVID-19 vaccine. Sequenced by immunoSEQ multiplex PCR; TCRdb stores in-frame clones only, minus some. The table includes approximately 110,000 clones, about 90% detected once. Material: peripheral blood, obtained on day 0 of AZD1222 vaccination. All receptors come from an adult in good health. Both conserved end residues are part of each CDR3. Each record gives: V gene, clone size, D gene, J gene, CDR3 protein, CDR3 DNA. A D gene is named only where the DNA matches it firmly. Clone size is stated in some rows and not others, as once, few, many or a class when expanded.

V: TRBV10-2
size: -
D: TRBD1
J: TRBJ2-3
CDR3: CASLGGTGYSGTDTQYF
DNA: TGCGCCAGCTTGGGGGGGACAGGGTATTCGGGCACAGATACGCAGTATTTT

V: TRBV12-3/TRBV12-4
size: -
D: -
J: TRBJ1-1
CDR3: CASRGNTEAFF
DNA: TGTGCCAGCCGGGGGAACACTGAAGCTTTCTTT

V: TRBV11-2
size: -
D: TRBD2
J: TRBJ2-3
CDR3: CASSLLTLAGGGNTQYF
DNA: TGTGCCAGCAGCTTACTTACGCTAGCGGGGGGGGGTAATACGCAGTATTTT

V: TRBV20-1
size: -
D: -
J: TRBJ2-7
CDR3: CSASGQFGVWEQYF
DNA: TGCAGTGCTAGTGGACAATTCGGGGTCTGGGAGCAGTACTTC

V: TRBV7-2
size: -
D: -
J: TRBJ2-3
CDR3: CASSLLSRSTDTQYF
DNA: TGTGCCAGCAGCTTATTATCACGTAGCACAGATACGCAGTATTTT

V: TRBV7-2
size: -
D: TRBD2
J: TRBJ2-2
CDR3: CASSSGGPGPGELFF
DNA: TGTGCCAGCAGTTCGGGGGGACCGGGCCCCGGGGAGCTGTTTTTT

V: TRBV7-8
size: -
D: -
J: TRBJ2-1
CDR3: CASSLLAPYNEQFF
DNA: TGTGCCAGCAGCTTATTAGCTCCCTACAATGAGCAGTTCTTC

V: TRBV11-2
size: -
D: -
J: TRBJ2-2
CDR3: CASSFHTGELFF
DNA: TGTGCCAGCAGCTTTCACACCGGGGAGCTGTTTTTT

V: TRBV5-1
size: -
D: -
J: TRBJ1-1
CDR3: CASSLGENTEAFF
DNA: TGCGCCAGCAGCTTGGGGGAGAACACTGAAGCTTTCTTT

V: TRBV4-1
size: -
D: -
J: TRBJ2-7
CDR3: CASSQARGYEQYF
DNA: TGCGCCAGCAGCCAAGCCCGGGGCTACGAGCAGTACTTC

V: TRBV6-2/TRBV6-3
size: -
D: -
J: TRBJ2-1
CDR3: CASSRSSYNEQFF
DNA: TGTGCCAGCAGTAGGTCATCCTACAATGAGCAGTTCTTC

V: TRBV6-5
size: -
D: -
J: TRBJ2-2
CDR3: CASSYLAAHTGELFF
DNA: TGTGCCAGCAGTTACCTGGCGGCGCACACCGGGGAGCTGTTTTTT

V: TRBV5-1
size: -
D: -
J: TRBJ2-7
CDR3: CASSYYSGHYEQYF
DNA: TGCGCCAGCAGCTATTATTCGGGACACTACGAGCAGTACTTC

V: TRBV6-5
size: -
D: -
J: TRBJ2-3
CDR3: CATQRLTADTQYF
DNA: TGTGCCACCCAAAGGTTAACGGCAGATACGCAGTATTTT

V: TRBV5-1
size: once
D: TRBD1
J: TRBJ1-2
CDR3: CASSLGTASYGYTF
DNA: TGCGCCAGCAGCCTAGGGACAGCCAGCTATGGCTACACCTTC

V: TRBV12-3/TRBV12-4
size: few
D: -
J: TRBJ2-7
CDR3: CASRRVSSYEQYF
DNA: TGTGCCAGCAGGCGGGTGAGCTCCTACGAGCAGTACTTC

V: TRBV20-1
size: few
D: TRBD1
J: TRBJ1-1
CDR3: CSASVGQGARAFF
DNA: TGCAGTGCTAGTGTAGGACAGGGGGCGAGAGCTTTCTTT

V: TRBV2
size: -
D: -
J: TRBJ1-4
CDR3: CASREGNLSGEKLFF
DNA: TGTGCCAGCAGGGAGGGGAACCTCTCGGGGGAAAAACTGTTTTTT

V: TRBV6-5
size: -
D: -
J: TRBJ2-1
CDR3: CASSYGKGPKAAQFF
DNA: TGTGCCAGCAGTTACGGAAAGGGACCTAAGGCAGCGCAGTTCTTC

V: TRBV24-1
size: -
D: TRBD2
J: TRBJ2-1
CDR3: CATSDFRLAGSSYNEQFF
DNA: TGTGCCACCAGTGATTTTAGACTAGCGGGGAGCTCCTACAATGAGCAGTTCTTC